These 25 T cell receptor beta chains share one sample of origin, sequenced in a study of T-cell reconstitution after alpha-beta-depleted transplantation in children (dated by TCRdb to between 2015 and 2016). What this sample's treatment or condition label stands for: allogeneic hematopoietic cell transplantation with graft depleted of TCRalphabeta T cells and CD19 B cells. Libraries were constructed by PCR. The instrument given in TCRdb is Illumina HiSeq 2500. Molecular barcoding was employed in the preparation of TCR libraries, with unique molecular identifiers being used to normalize TCRbeta repertoire quantification. TCRdb reran the public reads through fastp at Q25 and MiXCR, keeping productive beta chains. Identical CDR3 protein sequences are pooled into one entry, listed with their most common genes and DNA. Across this sample there are around 500,000 distinct CDR3 sequences, with about 23% seen only once. The ten largest clones take up around an eighth of the sample.

Specimen: PBMCs, mostly from graft donor cells, collected 360 days after TCRalphabeta/CD19-depleted stem cell transplant. The receptors derive from a boy less than two years old who had a stem cell transplant for acute myeloid leukemia, so the T cells may come from the graft donor.

This clonotype was detected ten times or more. The rearrangement joins TRBV7-2 to TRBJ2-5, with 7 nucleotides matching TRBD2. Germline values: CDR1 SGHTA, CDR2 FQGNSA. V gave up 2 bases and J gave up 1 base; unmatched junction bases: 7. The CDR3 is 16 residues long. For the CDR3, the DNA is TGTGCCAGCAGCTTATCTATCTCGGGGGGCCAAGAGACCCAGTACTTC. Translating gives CASSLSISGGQETQYF.

The rearrangement joins TRBV11-2 to TRBJ2-5; maybe TRBD1 (6 bases). CDR1 and CDR2 (germline): SGHAT, FQNNGV. The ends were cut back, 4 bases at V and 2 bases at J, with 11 bases in the middle. The CDR3 is 14 amino acids. The CDR3 loop reads CASSSVTGQETQYF. In DNA, the CDR3 is TGTGCCAGCAGCTCCGTAACAGGGCAAGAGACCCAGTACTTC.

The chain is built from TRBV28 and TRBJ1-1; the D is unclear. CDR3 length equals 16 residues. V shed 5 bases and J shed 7 bases, with 23 bases lying between them. CDR1 is MDHEN and CDR2 is SYDVKM in the germline V gene. The CDR3 nucleotides read TGTGCCAGCAGTCCCCCTTATCACGATTTCGGGGATGAAGCTTTCTTT. Amino acid sequence: CASSPPYHDFGDEAFF.

In this sample, this clonotype turned up a few times. The chain uses TRBV20-1 and TRBJ1-6; D perhaps matches TRBD1 (5 bases). The CDR3 consists of 13 residues. Trimming cost V 3 bases and J 6 bases, with 9 bases left between them. Germline V gene data show CDR1 as DFQATT and CDR2 as SNEGSKA (reference sequence). For the CDR3, the DNA is TGCAGTGCTAGTGCTAGGGGTAATTCACCCCTCCACTTT. This sequence encodes CSASARGNSPLHF.

This clonotype appeared once. The chain joins TRBV2 to TRBJ2-2; D not certain. Germline V lookup: CDR1 SNHLY, CDR2 FYNNEI. The CDR3 covers 14 residues. Trimming shortened V by 2 bases and J by 4 bases, and 8 bases separated the two germline ends. The CDR3 coding sequence is TGTGCCAGCAGTGAATGGCCCGTCACCGGGGAGCTGTTTTTT. Translating gives CASSEWPVTGELFF.

This clonotype appeared a single time. This sequence joins TRBV5-6 and TRBJ2-6, with D possibly matching TRBD2 (5 bases). Germline-derived CDR1 and CDR2 are SGHDT and YYEEEE. V was shortened by 6 bases and J by 0 bases, with 13 bases between the two germline ends. CDR3 size: 16 residues. CDR3 DNA: TGTGCCAGCATCGGTAAGCGGTACTCTGGGGCCAACGTCCTGACTTTC. Translated: CASIGKRYSGANVLTF.

The chain carries TRBV19 and TRBJ1-1; D not resolved. The V gene's germline CDR1 is LNHDA and CDR2 SQIVND (reference sequence). V was cut by 0 bases and J by 2 bases, with 4 bases left in between. There are 13 residues in the CDR3. The CDR3 DNA reads TGTGCCAGTAGTATAGATGGAAACACTGAAGCTTTCTTT. This codes for CASSIDGNTEAFF. Full variable domain (rest looked up from reference TRBV19 and TRBJ1-1): DGGITQSPKYLFRKEGQNVTLSCEQNLNHDAMYWYRQDPGQGLRLIYYSQIVNDFQKGDIAEGYSVSREKKESFPLTVTSAQKNPTAFYLCASSIDGNTEAFFGQGTRLTVV.

This sequence joins TRBV7-9 and TRBJ2-5; D is unresolved. The V end was cut by 5 bases, the J end by 2 bases, with 12 bases between. This CDR3 has 14 amino acids. CDR1 is SEHNR, CDR2 FQNEAQ, per germline (reference sequence). The CDR3 spells CASSQNILQETQYF. CDR3 in DNA: TGTGCCAGCAGCCAAAACATACTACAAGAGACCCAGTACTTC.

The rearrangement uses TRBV6-5 and TRBJ2-1; 9 nucleotides agree with TRBD2. Trimming at V came to 2 bases and at J to 6 bases, leaving 11 bases not matched to a gene. The CDR3 loop spans 17 amino acids. Germline V gene data show CDR1 as MNHEY and CDR2 as SVGAGI. The CDR3 nucleotides read TGTGCCAGCAGTTACGCGGCGGGGGGGCCTCAGAGCAATGAGCAGTTCTTC. Translation: CASSYAAGGPQSNEQFF.

This clonotype was observed a handful of times. The rearrangement joins TRBV20-1 to TRBJ2-2, with TRBD2 matching over 9 bases. The J segment lost 5 bases and the V segment lost 3 bases, leaving 7 bases of the junction unmatched. The germline gives CDR1 DFQATT, CDR2 SNEGSKA (reference sequence). This CDR3 is built from 15 residues. CDR3 DNA sequence: TGCAGTGCTAGGTGGCGGGGGGGGGTAACCGGGGAGCTGTTTTTT. This gives the protein CSARWRGGVTGELFF.

This clonotype was picked up many times. The rearrangement joins TRBV10-3 to TRBJ2-6; 8 bases match TRBD1. This CDR3 contains 15 residues. Trimming cost V 10 bases and J 3 bases; bases outside gene matches: 8. Germline V lookup: CDR1 ENHRY, CDR2 SYGVKD. This CDR3 is CANLTGVGGANVLTF. Written as DNA, the CDR3 is TGTGCCAACTTGACAGGGGTCGGTGGGGCCAACGTCCTGACTTTC.

The chain employs TRBV20-1 and TRBJ2-2; possible D gene TRBD2, 6 bases. Looked up from germline, CDR1 is DFQATT and CDR2 is SNEGSKA (reference sequence). CDR3 length: 13 amino acids. As DNA, the CDR3 is TGCAGCGCACCTGGGCTAGCGATCGGGGAGCTGTTTTTT. This encodes CSAPGLAIGELFF.

Concerning this clonotype itself: This could be a read error, since a much larger clone is one nucleotide away. The chain carries TRBV27 and TRBJ2-7, with 12 bases identical to TRBD1. The germline CDR1 and CDR2 sequences are MNHEY and SMNVEV (reference sequence). The CDR3 loop spans 15 amino acids. CDR3 coding DNA: TGTGCCAGCAGTTCCCTCGGGACAGGGGGCTACGAGCAGCACGTC. Translating gives CASSSLGTGGYEQHV.

This clonotype was seen a handful of times. This chain connects TRBV20-1 to TRBJ1-2; D gene unclear. Per germline, CDR1 DFQATT and CDR2 SNEGSKA (reference sequence). CDR3 length: 16 residues. The ends were cut back, 1 base at V and 2 bases at J, with 17 bases in the middle. This CDR3 is CSARGVGQAKNYGYTF. CDR3 coding DNA: TGCAGTGCTAGAGGGGTCGGGCAGGCGAAGAACTATGGCTACACCTTC.

This clonotype was picked up many times. The chain joins TRBV20-1 to TRBJ2-7; 9 bases map to TRBD1. CDR3 length: 14 residues. Trimming removed 1 base from V and 4 bases from J; junction bases left unmatched: 5. Germline CDR1 and CDR2: DFQATT and SNEGSKA (reference sequence). In nucleotides, the CDR3 is TGCAGTGCTAGAGGACAGGGGGTTACTTACGAGCAGTACTTC. This sequence encodes CSARGQGVTYEQYF.

The genes are TRBV18 and TRBJ1-3; unclear D gene. V was cut by 2 bases and J by 3 bases, with 2 bases left in between. Per the germline V gene, CDR1 is KGHSH and CDR2 is LQKENI. The CDR3 has 12 amino acids. In DNA form, the CDR3 reads TGTGCCAGCTCACCAGATGGAAACACCATATATTTT. It yields the protein CASSPDGNTIYF.

This chain joins TRBV27 and TRBJ1-1, with D possibly being TRBD1 (5 bases). Germline V gives CDR1 MNHEY, CDR2 SMNVEV (reference sequence). CDR3 length: 14 amino acids. V lost 0 bases to trimming and J lost 7 bases, with 12 bases between them. The CDR3 protein is CASSLSAGPHEAFF. DNA for the CDR3: TGTGCCAGCAGTTTATCGGCGGGGCCACATGAAGCTTTCTTT.

The rearrangement links TRBV27 to TRBJ2-7; 8 bases map to TRBD1. This CDR3 has 15 amino acids. CDR1 is MNHEY, CDR2 SMNVEV, per germline (reference sequence). V lost 0 bases and J lost 3; bases outside the gene matches: 4. CDR3 sequence: CASSLSQGAGYEQYF. CDR3 DNA sequence: TGTGCCAGCAGTTTATCGCAGGGGGCCGGCTACGAGCAGTACTTC.

The chain is built from TRBV6-2 or TRBV6-3 and TRBJ2-7; the match to TRBD1 covers 7 bases. There are 13 residues in the CDR3. With V trimmed by 7 bases and J by 5 bases, 8 bases remained unmatched. Looked up from germline, CDR1 is MNHEY and CDR2 is SVGEGT. CDR3 DNA sequence: TGTGCCAGCAATCTCGACAGGGTCAACGAGCAGTACTTC. This gives the protein CASNLDRVNEQYF.

This clonotype was seen only a few times. The rearrangement links TRBV20-1 to TRBJ2-7; TRBD2 matches at 7 bases. The CDR3 extends over 14 amino acids. Germline-derived CDR1 and CDR2 are DFQATT and SNEGSKA (reference sequence). In DNA form, the CDR3 reads TGCAGGGCAAAGGGTTCGGGGAGGGATGGCGAGCAGTACTTC. Encoded protein: CRAKGSGRDGEQYF.

The sample holds a few counts of this clonotype. V usage is TRBV9 and J usage is TRBJ1-6; 7 bases line up with TRBD1. This CDR3 is built from 15 residues. The V gene's germline CDR1 is SGDLS and CDR2 YYNGEE. With 3 bases clipped from V and 7 bases from J, the junction kept 7 bases outside the gene matches. The CDR3, as DNA: TGTGCCAGCAGCGAAAGAGGGACAGTGAATTCACCCCTCCACTTT. This gives the protein CASSERGTVNSPLHF.

About this clonotype: Just one base apart from a much larger clone, this may be a read error. This chain links TRBV20-1 with TRBJ2-7; tentatively, D is TRBD2 (5 bases). Looked up from germline, CDR1 is DFQATT and CDR2 is SNEGSKA (reference sequence). The CDR3 length is 17 residues. Written as DNA, the CDR3 is TGCTGTGCTGGCCGGATCCTCACCAGGAGGAGCTCCTACGAGCAGTACGTC. It yields the protein CCAGRILTRRSSYEQYV.

This clonotype was seen at least ten times. The chain couples TRBV20-1 to TRBJ2-7; D unclear. The CDR3 runs 14 residues. The germline CDR1 and CDR2 sequences are DFQATT and SNEGSKA (reference sequence). With 0 bases removed from V and 0 bases from J, the gap between germline ends came to 9 bases. Written as DNA, the CDR3 is TGCAGTGCTAGAGAACGGGCAAGCTCCTACGAGCAGTACGTC. Amino acids: CSARERASSYEQYV.

The chain is built from TRBV7-9 and TRBJ1-2; D not certain. V dropped 3 bases and J dropped 1 base, with 12 bases sitting between them. The CDR3 totals 15 residues. Germline V gives CDR1 SEHNR, CDR2 FQNEAQ (reference sequence). This CDR3 reads CASSLGSFNNYGYTF. CDR3 bases: TGTGCCAGCAGCTTGGGGTCCTTCAATAACTATGGCTACACCTTC.

The gene calls are TRBV5-1 and TRBJ2-1; D possibly corresponds to TRBD2 (6 bases). V lost 3 bases, J lost 5 bases, and 15 bases lay in between. The CDR3 extends over 15 amino acids. The germline CDR1 and CDR2 sequences are SGHRS and YFSETQ. CDR3 bases: TGCGCCAGCAGCTCAAGTCGGGACTTCGACAATGAGCAGTTCTTC. Translation: CASSSSRDFDNEQFF.